This T cell receptor beta chain was captured in a study of T cells in Graves' hyperthyroidism and ophthalmopathy. CDR1 KGHSH and CDR2 LQKENI come from the germline V gene. CDR3 length: 18 amino acids. Trimming shortened V by 5 bases and J by 3 bases, and 26 bases separated the two germline ends. Regions amplified from RNA transcripts were the TCR beta CDR3 regions. RT-PCR in the first round (using the HTBI primer set) targeted the TCR CDR3. TCRdb reprocessed the multiplex PCR reads with MiXCR, giving one entry per CDR3 protein. The table has roughly 300,000 distinct CDR3 sequences, approximately 15% seen once.

The receptor was isolated from a woman in her thirties with Graves' hyperthyroidism. The chain combines TRBV18 with TRBJ2-7; tentatively, D is TRBD1 (6 bases). The sequenced material came from blood. The CDR3 bases are TGTGCCAGCTCAATCAGGGGCTTTTATGCAGGGTTCAACTACGAGCAGTACTTC. Translated, it gives CASSIRGFYAGFNYEQYF.